This TCR beta chain is drawn from a study of blood T cell repertoires in COVID-19. The length of the CDR3 is 14 residues. J gave up 7 bases and V 5 bases, and 5 bases lay outside the gene matches. The germline CDR1 and CDR2 sequences are SGHRS and YFSETQ. In the original analysis: Reference gene primer amplification gave nucleated cell count estimates. Sequencing used immunoSEQ multiplex PCR; TCRdb keeps in-frame clones, though not all of them. V and J calls and clone size follow that table, whereas D and trimming were derived from the DNA. The data hold roughly 76,000 clones, with more than 75% observed a single time.

The genes are TRBV5-1 and TRBJ2-1; 11 nucleotides agree with TRBD1. The clonotype originates from a man in his fifties with acute or convalescent COVID-19. Specimen: peripheral blood. CDR3: CASRAGQGVNEQFF. In nucleotides, the CDR3 is TGCGCCAGCAGGGCGGGACAGGGGGTAAATGAGCAGTTCTTC. The full variable domain, rest sourced from reference TRBV5-1 and TRBJ2-1, is KAGVTQTPRYLIKTRGQQVTLSCSPISGHRSVSWYQQTPGQGLQFLFEYFSETQRNKGNFPGRFSGRQFSNSRSEMNVSTLELGDSALYLCASRAGQGVNEQFFGPGTRLTVL.